This T cell receptor (beta chain) was captured by sequencing in a study of blood T cell repertoires in COVID-19. About the research overall: From the United States, Italy and Spain came samples of acute and convalescent COVID-19. PBMCs, B-cell-depleted T cells, or T cells were the source of the cDNA or gDNA that made up the material.

Germline CDR1 reads SGHRS; CDR2 reads YFSETQ. This CDR3 comprises 16 residues. Trimming shortened V by 2 bases and J by 0 bases, and 14 bases separated the two germline ends. Clones were sequenced by immunoSEQ multiplex PCR, and TCRdb holds only the in-frame ones, with some missing. The sample includes about 520,000 clones, over 75% of them seen just once. The clonotype was recovered from a human donor in a cohort sampled during active COVID-19. Material for sequencing was peripheral blood. The V and J genes are TRBV5-1 and TRBJ2-5; tentative D call: TRBD2 (6 bases). CDR3 DNA sequence: TGCGCCAGCAGCTTCGGGAGCGGAGCTTACCAAGAGACCCAGTACTTC. This encodes CASSFGSGAYQETQYF.